Below are 27 T cell receptor beta chains sequenced from a single sample in a study of T cells in localized non-small cell lung cancer. TCRdb keeps only in-frame clones here, not all; method: immunoSEQ multiplex PCR. The sample holds roughly 70,000 clones; approximately 87% are singletons and the top ten take around a fifth. The source was peripheral blood, collected before any cancer treatment. The source is a male donor older than 55 with stage III squamous cell lung carcinoma.

This chain connects TRBV12-5 to TRBJ2-2, with D perhaps matching TRBD2 (5 bases). V lost 5 bases and J 0 bases, leaving 13 bases between the germline ends. Germline CDR1 is LGHNT and CDR2 is FRNRAP. The CDR3 runs to 16 residues. The CDR3, as DNA: TGTGCTAGTGGTCCCCGGACTCGCCCGAACACCGGGGAGCTGTTTTTT. Protein: CASGPRTRPNTGELFF.

The chain combines TRBV19 with TRBJ2-2; D gene uncertain. Per germline, CDR1 LNHDA and CDR2 SQIVND (reference sequence). The CDR3 is 16 amino acids. V was shortened by 5 bases and J by 3 bases, with 16 bases between the two germline ends. The CDR3 sequence is CASSPPSSADTGELFF. CDR3 coding DNA: TGTGCCAGTAGTCCCCCGAGCTCCGCGGACACCGGGGAGCTGTTTTTT.

This clone was detected only a few times. This sequence joins TRBV6-5 and TRBJ1-2; 7 positions match TRBD1. The CDR3 runs 13 residues. Losses at the gene ends were 6 bases for V and 4 bases for J; bases not matched to a gene: 5. Germline CDR1 MNHEY, CDR2 SVGAGI. Here the CDR3 reads CASSEDRIYGYTF. The CDR3 DNA reads TGTGCCAGCAGCGAGGACAGGATCTATGGCTACACCTTC.

The chain couples TRBV4-1 to TRBJ2-2, with D uncertain. The CDR3 covers 13 residues. CDR1 is MGHRA, CDR2 YSYEKL, per germline. V was clipped by 4 bases and J by 4 bases, with 7 bases between them. CDR3 coding DNA: TGCGCCAGCAGCCCGACGGGCACCGGGGAGCTGTTTTTT. Translation: CASSPTGTGELFF.

This clone was recorded only once. V usage is TRBV7-9 and J usage is TRBJ1-2; D is ambiguous. This CDR3 region has 12 residues. V was shortened by 5 bases and J by 7 bases, with 11 bases between the two germline ends. Germline CDR1 and CDR2: SEHNR and FQNEAQ (reference sequence). CDR3: CASSPPRIGYTF. The CDR3 DNA is TGTGCCAGCAGCCCGCCAAGGATTGGCTACACCTTC. Supplemented by reference TRBV7-9 and TRBJ1-2, the full variable domain reads DTGVSQNPRHKITKRGQNVTFRCDPISEHNRLYWYRQTLGQGPEFLTYFQNEAQLEKSRLLSDRFSAERPKGSFSTLEIQRTEQGDSAMYLCASSPPRIGYTFGSGTRLTVV.

V usage is TRBV2 and J usage is TRBJ1-5, with D perhaps matching TRBD1 (5 bases). The V gene lost 4 bases and the J gene lost 4 bases, with 14 bases spanning the gap. The CDR3 contains 15 residues. CDR1 and CDR2 from the germline V gene are SNHLY and FYNNEI. The CDR3 reads CASSGVLGLNQPQHF. In DNA, the CDR3 is TGTGCCAGCAGTGGGGTACTGGGACTAAATCAGCCCCAGCATTTT.

The chain is built from TRBV10-3 and TRBJ1-1; TRBD1 might be the D (5 bases). The CDR3 length is 12 residues. The germline V gene encodes CDR1 ENHRY and CDR2 SYGVKD. Trimming removed 7 bases at V and 3 bases at J, with 9 bases between. This chain's CDR3 is CAINAGDTEAFF. In nucleotides, the CDR3 is TGTGCCATCAACGCGGGGGACACTGAAGCTTTCTTT.

The chain couples TRBV5-1 to TRBJ2-2; 8 nucleotides match TRBD2. The CDR3 has 16 residues. Germline CDR1 and CDR2: SGHRS and YFSETQ. Trimming cost V 6 bases and J 5 bases; bases outside gene matches: 12. DNA of the CDR3: TGCGCCAGCAACCCCGGGAGGGGAGCTCAAACCGGGGAGCTGTTTTTT. It encodes CASNPGRGAQTGELFF. The full variable domain, in which reference TRBV5-1 and TRBJ2-2 provide the parts outside the CDR3, is KAGVTQTPRYLIKTRGQQVTLSCSPISGHRSVSWYQQTPGQGLQFLFEYFSETQRNKGNFPGRFSGRQFSNSRSEMNVSTLELGDSALYLCASNPGRGAQTGELFFGEGSRLTVL.

The gene calls are TRBV27 and TRBJ1-2; maybe TRBD1 (6 bases). The V and J ends lost 1 base and 2 bases respectively, with 17 bases between them. The CDR3 runs 17 residues. Germline lookup yields CDR1 MNHEY and CDR2 SMNVEV (reference sequence). In DNA form, the CDR3 reads TGTGCCAGCAGTTTATTCGGCGGACAGAAACAAAACTATGGCTACACCTTC. It specifies CASSLFGGQKQNYGYTF.

This sequence joins TRBV19 and TRBJ1-5; D unclear. Germline loops: CDR1 LNHDA, CDR2 SQIVND (reference sequence). V lost 7 bases and J 4 bases, leaving 17 bases between the germline ends. The CDR3 loop spans 15 amino acids. The CDR3 nucleotides read TGTGCCAGTATTGCGCCGGGAAGGCGAAATCAGCCCCAGCATTTT. This sequence encodes CASIAPGRRNQPQHF.

The V call is TRBV5-1, the J call TRBJ1-2; 9 bases map to TRBD1. CDR1 is SGHRS, CDR2 YFSETQ, per germline. The CDR3 extends over 13 amino acids. V trimming: 4 bases; J trimming: 3 bases; junction bases outside the gene matches: 1. CDR3 sequence reads: CASSTGGDYGYTF. The CDR3 nucleotides read TGCGCCAGCAGCACAGGGGGCGACTATGGCTACACCTTC. The full variable domain, completed using reference TRBV5-1 and TRBJ1-2, is KAGVTQTPRYLIKTRGQQVTLSCSPISGHRSVSWYQQTPGQGLQFLFEYFSETQRNKGNFPGRFSGRQFSNSRSEMNVSTLELGDSALYLCASSTGGDYGYTFGSGTRLTVV.

This chain joins TRBV7-3 and TRBJ2-2; TRBD2 matches at 7 bases. Trimming at V came to 7 bases and at J to 4 bases, leaving 9 bases not matched to a gene. The length of the CDR3 is 15 residues. Germline CDR1 reads SGHTA; CDR2 reads FQGTGA. In DNA, the CDR3 is TGTGCCAGCAAAGCTGTAGCGGGCCTCACCGGGGAGCTGTTTTTT. It yields the protein CASKAVAGLTGELFF. Full variable domain (missing parts from reference TRBV7-3 and TRBJ2-2): GAGVSQTPSNKVTEKGKYVELRCDPISGHTALYWYRQSLGQGPEFLIYFQGTGAADDSGLPNDRFFAVRPEGSVSTLKIQRTERGDSAVYLCASKAVAGLTGELFFGEGSRLTVL.

This clone was seen only once. The V call is TRBV7-9, the J call TRBJ2-5; D may correspond to TRBD1 or TRBD2 (5 bases each). The CDR3 has 13 amino acids. Germline V gene sequence: CDR1 SEHNR, CDR2 FQNEAQ (reference sequence). Trimming took off 7 bases at V and 5 bases at J, with 14 bases between the two ends. CDR3 loop: CASIRAGSETQYF. CDR3 nucleotides: TGTGCCAGCATCAGGGCTGGGAGTGAGACCCAGTACTTC.

The chain employs TRBV6-5 and TRBJ2-2; D remains unclear. V shed 2 bases and J shed 6 bases, with 4 bases lying between them. This CDR3 spans 12 amino acids. Germline V gives CDR1 MNHEY, CDR2 SVGAGI. In DNA form, the CDR3 reads TGTGCCAGCAGTTACAGGGCCGGGGAGCTGTTTTTT. This codes for CASSYRAGELFF.

This clone has a handful of counts. The V gene is TRBV6-1, the J gene TRBJ2-7; D possibly uses TRBD1 or TRBD2 (5 bases each). Trimming took off 2 bases at V and 11 bases at J, with 19 bases between the two ends. The germline gives CDR1 MNHNS, CDR2 SASEGT. CDR3 length: 14 residues. Here the CDR3 DNA reads TGTGCCAGCAGTGAACCCGGGACGGCTCGCCTGGAGTACTTC. The encoded protein is CASSEPGTARLEYF.

The gene calls are TRBV30 and TRBJ2-1; the match to TRBD1 covers 7 bases. The V and J ends lost 0 bases and 15 bases, in that order; junction bases with no gene match: 8. CDR1 is GTSNPN and CDR2 is SVGIG in the germline V gene (reference sequence). CDR3 length: 12 residues. CDR3 sequence reads: CAWSVRGQWRFF. CDR3 DNA sequence: TGTGCCTGGAGTGTACGGGGACAGTGGCGGTTCTTC. The whole variable domain, remainder taken from reference TRBV30 and TRBJ2-1, is SQTIHQWPATLVQPVGSPLSLECTVEGTSNPNLYWYRQAAGRGLQLLFYSVGIGQISSEVPQNLSASRPQDRQFILSSKKLLLSDSGFYLCAWSVRGQWRFFGPGTRLTVL.

The rearrangement links TRBV2 to TRBJ2-3; 9 positions agree with TRBD2. The germline gives CDR1 SNHLY, CDR2 FYNNEI. The CDR3 runs 15 residues. The V gene end was trimmed by 4 bases and the J gene end by 1 base; junction bases not matched to a gene: 3. The CDR3 DNA sequence: TGTGCCAGCAGTGCCAGACTAGCGGGCACAGATACGCAGTATTTT. Translation: CASSARLAGTDTQYF.

The CDR3 bases are TGTGCCAGTAGCAGAGGGGTTAGCGACACTGAAGCTTTCTTT. This gives the protein CASSRGVSDTEAFF. The chain recombines TRBV19 with TRBJ1-1; tentative D call: TRBD1 (5 bases). Germline V gene lookup returns CDR1 LNHDA and CDR2 SQIVND (reference sequence). The CDR3 has 14 amino acids. With 6 bases removed from V and 3 bases from J, the gap between germline ends came to 14 bases.

The V and J genes are TRBV6-5 and TRBJ2-2; D gene unclear. CDR1 and CDR2 (germline): MNHEY, SVGAGI. The CDR3 consists of 15 residues. V was cut by 2 bases and J by 5 bases, with 12 bases left in between. Here the CDR3 reads CASSYPTLGTGELFF. The CDR3 region has the DNA TGTGCCAGCAGTTACCCGACATTAGGTACCGGGGAGCTGTTTTTT.

This chain joins TRBV25-1 and TRBJ2-5, with D perhaps TRBD1 (6 bases). V lost 6 bases to trimming and J lost 2 bases, with 10 bases between them. The CDR3 spans 13 residues. The germline V gene encodes CDR1 MGHDK and CDR2 SYGVNS. The CDR3 DNA is TGTGCCAGCAGGGACAGAGTACAAGAGACCCAGTACTTC. This encodes CASRDRVQETQYF.

V usage is TRBV11-3 and J usage is TRBJ2-1; a weak D match, TRBD1 (6 bases). This CDR3 region has 13 residues. Germline V lookup: CDR1 SGHNT, CDR2 YENEEA. V was clipped by 5 bases and J by 6 bases, with 11 bases between them. CDR3 sequence: CASSQDRTNEQFF. CDR3 in DNA: TGTGCCAGCAGCCAGGACAGAACCAATGAGCAGTTCTTC.

This sequence joins TRBV19 and TRBJ2-5, with a tentative D call TRBD2 (6 bases). CDR3 length equals 14 residues. The germline CDR1 and CDR2 sequences are LNHDA and SQIVND (reference sequence). V shed 7 bases and J shed 1 base, with 13 bases lying between them. CDR3 region: CASTRGRSQETQYF. The CDR3 DNA is TGTGCCAGTACGCGGGGCCGGTCCCAAGAGACCCAGTACTTC.

J is TRBJ2-7 and V is TRBV5-4; D is perhaps TRBD2 (5 bases). The CDR3 length is 15 residues. Germline V gene lookup returns CDR1 SGHNT and CDR2 YYREEE (reference sequence). V was shortened by 4 bases and J by 3 bases, with 17 bases between the two germline ends. The CDR3 DNA sequence: TGTGCCAGCAGCAACGGGGTCGGGTCTTTCTACGAGCAGTACGTC. It is translated as CASSNGVGSFYEQYV.

J is TRBJ1-5 and V is TRBV7-8, with D possibly matching TRBD1 (5 bases). The CDR3 spans 20 residues. The germline V gene has CDR1 SGHVS and CDR2 FQNEAQ. The V gene lost 1 base and the J gene lost 1 base, with 23 bases spanning the gap. The CDR3 DNA reads TGTGCCAGCAGCTTAGGGGGCCAGTCCCGATTGAGTGGGAGCAATCAGCCCCAGCATTTT. It codes for CASSLGGQSRLSGSNQPQHF.

The J gene is TRBJ2-6, the V gene TRBV5-1; the match to TRBD1 covers 10 bases. Trimming removed 0 bases from V and 3 bases from J; junction bases left unmatched: 0. The CDR3 consists of 16 residues. Germline CDR1 is SGHRS and CDR2 is YFSETQ. The CDR3 reads CASSLGDRGGANVLTF. CDR3 nucleotides: TGCGCCAGCAGCTTGGGGGACAGGGGTGGGGCCAACGTCCTGACTTTC.

The rearrangement uses TRBV2 and TRBJ2-3; D call uncertain. The germline V gene has CDR1 SNHLY and CDR2 FYNNEI. With 6 bases removed from V and 13 bases from J, the gap between germline ends came to 14 bases. There are 11 residues in the CDR3. CDR3 coding DNA: TGTGCCAGCAGCCTTTTGGGTCTAGAGTATTTT. Encoded protein: CASSLLGLEYF.

This chain uses TRBV6-6 with TRBJ1-1; tentative D call: TRBD1 (5 bases). Trimming removed 7 bases at V and 5 bases at J, with 14 bases between. Germline CDR1 and CDR2: MNHNY and SVGAGI (reference sequence). The CDR3 totals 13 residues. The CDR3 DNA sequence: TGTGCCAGCACCCGGGCGGGGGGTACTGAAGCTTTCTTT. It translates to CASTRAGGTEAFF.